What follows is one T cell receptor (beta chain) and its context. Its binding antigen is unknown. Base qualities are not provided; no much larger clone lies one nucleotide away. These data originate in a study of T cells in Graves' hyperthyroidism and ophthalmopathy (dated by TCRdb to about 2019). With respect to the entire study: Peripheral blood was sampled at the time of initial diagnosis, prior to any treatment. To identify TCR V-J signatures that set the groups apart, the researchers used a discovery cohort of 100 patients, made up of 40 to 45 with Graves' ophthalmopathy and approximately 57 with stable Graves' hyperthyroidism. Prospective prediction of ophthalmopathy was tested in an independent validation cohort of 18 to 20 hyperthyroidism patients and 17 patients who later progressed to ophthalmopathy. The approximately 98 discovery patients were randomly divided into training and test sets at a 7:3 ratio. Thyroid tissue and blood T-cell repertoires from several Graves' hyperthyroidism patients were also compared in the study. After blood sampling, hyperthyroidism patients were treated with methimazole at a starting dose of 30 mg daily, and ophthalmopathy patients were treated with high-dose intravenous methylprednisolone. The paper reports TCR Vbeta CDR3 sequencing of roughly 140 peripheral blood samples: 40 to 45 ophthalmopathy, under 80 hyperthyroidism and around 17 progressor patients.

CDR1 and CDR2 are read off the germline V gene as SGHTA and FQGNSA. From the cysteine through the phenylalanine, the CDR3 covers 12 amino acids. The only DNA kept is the CDR3, 36 bases in frame from the first base. The V end loses 1 base and the J end loses 9 bases, and a stretch of 7 bases separates them. General study outcomes and caveats: No statistical method was used to fix the sample size in advance, and group allocation was not hidden from the investigators. Most expanded thyroid clonotypes (frequency above 0.001) were also detected in blood, a finding suggesting that blood repertoires may reflect thyroid immune responses. A 13 V-J signature model separated ophthalmopathy from stable hyperthyroidism, with roughly 88% sensitivity and roughly 81% specificity in cross-validation and 80%/75% in testing. In validation, the model predicted progression to ophthalmopathy with 65% to 71% sensitivity and less than 75% specificity, a median of 6.5 months before onset.

Hyperthyroidism patients were aged 18 to 65 years and newly diagnosed, with disease duration of less than 2 months. Patients with uncontrolled infections, other autoimmune diseases, pregnancy or lactation were excluded. Diagnoses relied on clinical symptoms, serum thyroxine and TRAb, thyroid ultrasound and orbital computed tomography. Blood from progressor patients was collected at the time of first diagnosis with hyperthyroidism, before any ophthalmopathy symptoms had appeared. PBMCs were isolated from about 9 ml of fresh peripheral blood by Ficoll-Paque density gradient centrifugation. Progressor patients were initially diagnosed with Graves' hyperthyroidism and developed ophthalmopathy during follow-up. Total RNA was extracted using Trizol reagent, and RNA quality was assessed on an Agilent 2100 Bioanalyzer. Amplification of TCR beta CDR3 regions was carried out from RNA transcripts. The first round of RT-PCR for the TCR CDR3 was performed with the HTBI primer set and the Qiagen OneStep RT-PCR kit. The libraries were constructed in a second round of multiplex PCR and then size-selected and purified. Paired-end sequencing of the libraries was performed with 100 bp reads on an Illumina HiSeq2000. The source study handled its data this way. SOAPnuke was used to process the raw data, with reads discarded if the reads contained adapters or uncalled bases, had a mean Phred below 15, or lacked an exact constant-primer or identifier match. COPE v1.2.5 was used to merge the high-quality paired reads, and each unique nucleotide sequence was defined as a clonotype. Clonotypes were aligned to IMGT TRBV, TRBD and TRBJ reference segments using MiTCR v1.1. The analysis included only V-J combinations with a frequency above 0.0001, which together covered around 99% of the repertoires. The TCS score was defined as the ratio of F50 (clonal expansion) to E x V (chaos), calculated using BLOSUM62-based TCRdist between CDR3 peptides within each V-J. Welch's t-statistics and random forest reduced 500 to 650 V-J features to fewer than 15, which were used in a naive Bayes classifier (R e1071). Using fastp trimming at Q25 and MiXCR clonotype assembly, TCRdb reanalyzed the public sequencing data and kept in-frame beta chains. Rows are combined by CDR3 protein, so each entry shows the most common genes and DNA. Here the V and J calls rest on TCRdb's processing, not on the authors' analysis. The sample data list 370,000 or so distinct CDR3 sequences, and approximately 12% of these were observed just once. The top ten hold less than 25% of the sample.

The source material was blood. The chain is made from TRBV7-2 and TRBJ2-4; no D gene can be assigned with confidence. This clonotype originated in a man aged 25 to 45 with Graves' hyperthyroidism that later progressed to Graves' ophthalmopathy. This receptor carries the CDR3 CASSLGLSIQYF. The sequence in DNA is TGTGCCAGCAGCTTAGGGCTGAGCATTCAGTACTTC.